The clone carrying this T cell receptor beta chain has a single count. No antigen is known for it. These data are taken from a study of T cell responses to AZD1222 COVID-19 vaccine. The study, taken as a whole, reports: The study reported that nearly half of spike-specific TCRs target unmutated variant regions. Baseline seropositivity characterized only a handful of AZD1222 recipients. The study found Spike-specific TCR breadth and depth rose after two AZD1222 doses. The donors showed a predominance of white British ancestry and of females, with possible underestimation of clonal diversity.

Only in-frame clones appear in the TCRdb table, and some are missing; sequencing was by immunoSEQ multiplex PCR. Of 100,000 to 150,000 clones in the sample, over 75% were seen once. With V trimmed by 9 bases and J by 7 bases, 11 bases remained unmatched. CDR3 length: 13 residues. CDR1 and CDR2 (germline): SGDLS, YYNGEE. The clonotype was recovered from an adult in good health. Sequencing was performed on peripheral blood, taken on day 0 of AZD1222 vaccination. The gene calls are TRBV9 and TRBJ2-7; TRBD1 matches at 9 bases. The CDR3 coding sequence is TGTGCCACCGTTCGGGGACAGGGTGGTGAGCAGTACTTC. Amino acids: CATVRGQGGEQYF.